Listed here are 30 T cell receptor beta chains from one sample, sequenced in a study of HIV-infected patients and healthy controls. Follow-up blood was drawn about 14 weeks, roughly three months, after antiretroviral therapy began. The repertoire came from unfractionated whole blood and reflected all unsorted peripheral T cells. cDNA was made from approximately 0.55 ug RNA using alpha and beta constant primers. Separate chain-specific third strand synthesis with multiplexing indices produced the alpha and beta libraries. TCRdb reanalysed the 5' RACE reads using MiXCR and keeps one entry per CDR3 protein. Of approximately 9,300 distinct CDR3 sequences listed, nearly 6% are singletons. Sequencing used blood, obtained during antiretroviral therapy. The receptors were gathered from an adult with HIV infection. The donor label of this sample is uncertain.

The chain links TRBV7-2 to TRBJ1-5; D unclear. Looked up from germline, CDR1 is SGHTA and CDR2 is FQGNSA. The CDR3 is 15 residues long. Deletions cut 0 bases from V and 0 bases from J, with 6 bases between. CDR3 residues: CASSLATYSNQPQHF. Here the CDR3 DNA reads TGTGCCAGCAGCTTAGCCACATATAGCAATCAGCCCCAGCATTTT.

This clonotype was counted ten times or more. The rearrangement joins TRBV7-9 to TRBJ2-3; TRBD2 matches 8 bases. CDR3 length: 15 residues. The trim removed 3 bases at V and 2 bases at J, leaving 4 bases unmatched. The V gene's germline CDR1 is SEHNR and CDR2 FQNEAQ (reference sequence). The CDR3 nucleotides read TGTGCCAGCAGCTTGGACGGGAGGGTCACAGATACGCAGTATTTT. Protein product: CASSLDGRVTDTQYF.

This clonotype has ten or more counts. The genes are TRBV20-1 and TRBJ2-2; D is ambiguous. The CDR3 sequence is 13 residues long. V shed 3 bases and J shed 4 bases, with 9 bases lying between them. Per germline, CDR1 DFQATT and CDR2 SNEGSKA (reference sequence). CDR3 nucleotide sequence: TGCAGTGCTAGTGGTTGGAGCACCGGGGAGCTGTTTTTT. Encoded protein: CSASGWSTGELFF.

This clonotype was recorded at least ten times. The chain carries TRBV25-1 and TRBJ2-7; D might be TRBD2 (6 bases). The ends were cut back, 2 bases at V and 4 bases at J, with 6 bases in the middle. This CDR3 has 12 residues. Germline assignment: CDR1 MGHDK and CDR2 SYGVNS. Here the CDR3 DNA reads TGTGCCAGCAGTGAAGCGGGGTACGAGCAGTACTTC. It translates to CASSEAGYEQYF.

This clonotype was observed a few times. The chain employs TRBV9 and TRBJ2-1; D perhaps matches TRBD2 (6 bases). Germline V CDR1 and CDR2: SGDLS, YYNGEE. V lost 0 bases and J 5 bases, leaving 12 bases between the germline ends. The CDR3 runs 15 residues. CDR3 nucleotide sequence: TGTGCCAGCAGCGTAGCGGCTAGCGCTCACAATGAGCAGTTCTTC. This codes for CASSVAASAHNEQFF.

This clonotype was found many times. This rearrangement joins TRBV6-5 to TRBJ1-4; D call uncertain. The germline V and J ends were trimmed by 0 bases and 10 bases, with 15 bases remaining between them. The CDR3 is 15 residues long. CDR1 MNHEY and CDR2 SVGAGI come from the germline V gene. CDR3: CASSYSTAFRGKLFF. In nucleotides, the CDR3 is TGTGCCAGCAGTTACTCAACAGCTTTCCGGGGAAAACTGTTTTTT.

V gene TRBV11-2 combines with J gene TRBJ2-3; 7 positions agree with TRBD1. Germline CDR1 SGHAT, CDR2 FQNNGV. V trimming: 5 bases; J trimming: 7 bases; junction bases outside the gene matches: 15. This CDR3 has 16 residues. CDR3 sequence: CASSQIIGTVLYTQYF. CDR3 DNA: TGTGCCAGCAGCCAAATTATCGGGACAGTCCTCTATACGCAGTATTTT.

This clonotype was found many times. The V call is TRBV27, the J call TRBJ2-5; D remains unclear. Germline V gene sequence: CDR1 MNHEY, CDR2 SMNVEV (reference sequence). Trimming cost V 2 bases and J 9 bases, with 19 bases left between them. There are 15 residues in the CDR3. This chain's CDR3 is CASSLTGVKFESQYF. Here the CDR3 DNA reads TGTGCCAGCAGTTTAACCGGTGTGAAGTTCGAGTCCCAGTACTTC.

This clonotype is categorized as medium-sized (0.01 to 0.1%). V gene TRBV6-5 combines with J gene TRBJ1-1; unclear D gene. In germline, CDR1 is MNHEY, CDR2 SVGAGI. Trimming took 5 bases from V and 5 from J, leaving 15 bases between them. The CDR3 runs to 14 residues. CDR3 DNA: TGTGCCAGCAGTACCCGCCCCCAAGGTACTGAAGCTTTCTTT. Translated, it gives CASSTRPQGTEAFF.

This clonotype was found many times. The rearrangement uses TRBV7-2 and TRBJ2-7, with D perhaps TRBD2 (5 bases). The CDR3 has 13 residues. The V gene's germline CDR1 is SGHTA and CDR2 FQGNSA. V was clipped by 1 base and J by 7 bases, with 11 bases between them. The CDR3 sequence is CASSLDSRREQYF. CDR3 nucleotide sequence: TGTGCCAGCAGCTTAGATAGCAGGAGGGAGCAGTACTTC.

There are many counts of this clonotype. The rearrangement links TRBV29-1 to TRBJ1-5, with TRBD1 as a possible D gene (6 bases). The CDR3 is made up of 12 amino acids. Germline V CDR1 and CDR2: SQVTM, ANQGSEA. The V end lost 6 bases, the J end lost 7 bases, and 13 bases lay between the germline ends. CDR3 region: CSVQGRGQPQHF. CDR3 nucleotide sequence: TGCAGCGTACAGGGACGAGGACAGCCCCAGCATTTT.

This clonotype has only a few counts. The rearrangement links TRBV24-1 to TRBJ2-1; 7 positions agree with TRBD2. Germline V gene data show CDR1 as KGHDR and CDR2 as SFDVKD. The CDR3 sequence is 16 residues long. Trimming removed 6 bases from V and 3 bases from J; junction bases left unmatched: 10. The CDR3 region is CATSLKAGSGYNEQFF. The CDR3 DNA reads TGTGCCACCAGTTTAAAAGCGGGAAGTGGCTACAATGAGCAGTTCTTC.

This clonotype was detected ten times or more. The chain links TRBV20-1 to TRBJ2-7; D possibly corresponds to TRBD1 (5 bases). Germline CDR1 and CDR2: DFQATT and SNEGSKA (reference sequence). Trimming removed 5 bases at V and 4 bases at J, with 18 bases between. CDR3 size: 14 residues. CDR3 nucleotide sequence: TGCAGTGCTGGTGGACATCACGGTCGGTACGAGCAGTACTTC. Amino acid sequence: CSAGGHHGRYEQYF.

V and J are TRBV11-1 and TRBJ2-7; weak D call: TRBD2 (5 bases). Trimming cost V 6 bases and J 7 bases, with 13 bases left between them. Germline CDR1 is SGHAT and CDR2 is FQDESV (reference sequence). CDR3 length: 12 amino acids. The CDR3 DNA reads as TGTGCCAGCAGACCACCAACGGGGGAGCAGTACTTC. Protein product: CASRPPTGEQYF.

This clonotype turned up a few times. The chain links TRBV12-3 or TRBV12-4 to TRBJ2-7; possibly TRBD1 for D (8 bases). This CDR3 has 13 residues. Trimming pared 6 bases from V and 3 bases from J, leaving 12 bases between. The CDR3 here is CASRTGGDYEQYF. CDR3 nucleotide sequence: TGTGCCAGCAGAACAGGGGGGGACTACGAGCAGTACTTC.

This clonotype was picked up many times. The genes are TRBV24-1 and TRBJ2-2; 7 nucleotides agree with TRBD1. The V gene end was trimmed by 5 bases and the J gene end by 2 bases; junction bases not matched to a gene: 7. CDR3 length: 16 residues. In germline, CDR1 is KGHDR, CDR2 SFDVKD. DNA of the CDR3: TGTGCCACCAGTGGTCCAGGGGGTGGAAACACCGGGGAGCTGTTTTTT. It translates to CATSGPGGGNTGELFF.

The chain links TRBV18 to TRBJ1-1; TRBD1 agrees at 7 bases. Germline assignment: CDR1 KGHSH and CDR2 LQKENI. J was trimmed by 5 bases and V by 6 bases; bases with no gene match: 15. CDR3 length equals 16 residues. The CDR3 region has the DNA TGTGCCAGCTCCCCAGGCCCAAGACAGGGCCGGACTGAAGCTTTCTTT. Translating it yields CASSPGPRQGRTEAFF.

This clonotype counts as medium-sized (0.01 to 0.1%). The chain joins TRBV6-5 to TRBJ2-7; 9 bases are shared with TRBD1. The V segment lost 2 bases and the J segment 4 bases; nucleotides outside the gene matches: 6. CDR3 length: 15 amino acids. Germline CDR1 is MNHEY and CDR2 is SVGAGI. In DNA form, the CDR3 reads TGTGCCAGCAGTTACAACAGGGGGCCTGGTTACGAGCAGTACTTC. Encoded protein: CASSYNRGPGYEQYF.

This clonotype came up many times. The rearrangement joins TRBV9 to TRBJ1-2, with TRBD1 matching over 8 bases. The CDR3 runs to 14 residues. The junction had 3 bases not matched to a gene; V was cut back by 4 bases and J by 1 base. CDR1 and CDR2 from the germline V gene are SGDLS and YYNGEE. This CDR3 is CASSQTGDNYGYTF. The CDR3 DNA sequence: TGTGCCAGCAGCCAGACAGGGGATAACTATGGCTACACCTTC.

This clonotype has more than one count but fewer than ten. J is TRBJ2-4 and V is TRBV24-1, with a tentative D call TRBD2 (5 bases). Germline CDR1 and CDR2: KGHDR and SFDVKD. The CDR3 sequence is 17 residues long. Deletions cut 6 bases from V and 4 bases from J, with 21 bases between. Here the CDR3 reads CATSIGVQPRAKNIQYF. The DNA for the CDR3 is TGTGCCACCAGTATAGGAGTTCAACCGAGGGCGAAAAACATTCAGTACTTC.

This clonotype was counted at least ten times. The chain links TRBV6-5 to TRBJ2-5; TRBD1 or TRBD2 may be the D gene (5 bases each). CDR3 length: 13 amino acids. V lost 7 bases and J 3 bases, leaving 12 bases between the germline ends. Germline V CDR1 and CDR2: MNHEY, SVGAGI. The chain's CDR3 is CASTEMGEETQYF. CDR3 coding DNA: TGTGCCAGCACCGAAATGGGGGAAGAGACCCAGTACTTC.

This chain connects TRBV5-4 to TRBJ2-5, with D maybe TRBD1 (5 bases). With 0 bases removed from V and 5 bases from J, the gap between germline ends came to 14 bases. Germline CDR1 and CDR2: SGHNT and YYREEE (reference sequence). This CDR3 comprises 15 residues. For the CDR3, the DNA is TGTGCCAGCAGCTTGGGGACACCCAGAATGGAGACCCAGTACTTC. This encodes CASSLGTPRMETQYF. Full variable domain (rest looked up from reference TRBV5-4 and TRBJ2-5): ETGVTQSPTHLIKTRGQQVTLRCSSQSGHNTVSWYQQALGQGPQFIFQYYREEENGRGNFPPRFSGLQFPNYSSELNVNALELDDSALYLCASSLGTPRMETQYFGPGTRLLVL.

This clonotype was seen a handful of times. J is TRBJ1-5 and V is TRBV6-2 or TRBV6-3; the D is unclear. This CDR3 is built from 13 residues. Germline CDR1 reads MNHEY; CDR2 reads SVGEGT. V was cut by 4 bases and J by 7 bases, with 11 bases left in between. CDR3 DNA: TGTGCCAGCAGTTCTGTACCAAAACAGCCCCAGCATTTT. Its protein is CASSSVPKQPQHF.

The sample holds many counts of this clonotype. This CDR3 is CASSYSGQGFANEKLFF. Written as DNA, the CDR3 is TGTGCCAGCAGTTATTCGGGACAGGGGTTCGCTAATGAAAAACTGTTTTTT. The chain uses TRBV6-5 and TRBJ1-4, with 10 bases matching TRBD1. With V trimmed by 3 bases and J by 3 bases, 7 bases remained unmatched. CDR3 length equals 17 residues. CDR1 MNHEY and CDR2 SVGAGI come from the germline V gene.

Many counts were recorded for this clonotype. This chain uses TRBV6-5 with TRBJ1-1; TRBD1 might be the D (5 bases). Germline CDR1 MNHEY, CDR2 SVGAGI. Trimming took off 7 bases at V and 5 bases at J, with 8 bases between the two ends. CDR3 size: 11 residues. CDR3 in DNA: TGTGCCAGCATTTGGGGGACTGAAGCTTTCTTT. It is translated as CASIWGTEAFF.

Ten or more counts support this clonotype. The chain is built from TRBV20-1 and TRBJ1-5; 12 bases agree with TRBD1. Germline V gene sequence: CDR1 DFQATT, CDR2 SNEGSKA (reference sequence). Trimming took 3 bases from V and 5 from J; bases not matched to a gene: 5. The CDR3 covers 15 residues. The CDR3 DNA sequence: TGCAGTGCTAGGGGGGGACAGGGGGCTTATCAGCCCCAGCATTTT. Its protein product is CSARGGQGAYQPQHF.

Ten or more counts support this clonotype. The chain links TRBV29-1 to TRBJ2-3, with unresolved D. The germline CDR1 and CDR2 sequences are SQVTM and ANQGSEA. The CDR3 is made up of 13 amino acids. Trimming pared 1 base from V and 0 bases from J, leaving 5 bases between. In DNA form, the CDR3 reads TGCAGCGTTGAAGTAGGCAGCACAGATACGCAGTATTTT. Translated, it gives CSVEVGSTDTQYF.

This clonotype occurred many times. DNA for the CDR3: TGCGCCAGCAGCCCCCTCCCGGAGCCCAGCTTCCAAAACTATGGCTACACCTTC. This translates into CASSPLPEPSFQNYGYTF. This chain joins TRBV5-1 and TRBJ1-2; no reliable D call. This CDR3 has 18 amino acids. V shed 4 bases and J shed 2 bases, with 24 bases lying between them. The germline V gene has CDR1 SGHRS and CDR2 YFSETQ.

This clonotype was counted ten times or more. The chain joins TRBV5-1 to TRBJ1-3; D gene ambiguous. Trimming took 0 bases from V and 0 from J, leaving 4 bases between them. Germline assignment: CDR1 SGHRS and CDR2 YFSETQ. This CDR3 is built from 14 residues. The CDR3 loop reads CASSLDVSGNTIYF. The CDR3 nucleotides are TGCGCCAGCAGCTTGGACGTCTCTGGAAACACCATATATTTT. Full variable domain (missing parts from reference TRBV5-1 and TRBJ1-3): KAGVTQTPRYLIKTRGQQVTLSCSPISGHRSVSWYQQTPGQGLQFLFEYFSETQRNKGNFPGRFSGRQFSNSRSEMNVSTLELGDSALYLCASSLDVSGNTIYFGEGSWLTVV.

The sample holds many counts of this clonotype. The CDR3 DNA reads as TGTGCCAGCAGCTTGGAAGCGGGCGGGGGCCCCTACAATGAGCAGTTCTTC. Encoded protein: CASSLEAGGGPYNEQFF. The rearrangement joins TRBV5-5 to TRBJ2-1; tentative D call: TRBD2 (7 bases). The V end lost 0 bases, the J end lost 2 bases, and 15 bases lay between the germline ends. Per the germline V gene, CDR1 is SGHKS and CDR2 is YYEKEE (reference sequence). This CDR3 is 17 amino acids long.